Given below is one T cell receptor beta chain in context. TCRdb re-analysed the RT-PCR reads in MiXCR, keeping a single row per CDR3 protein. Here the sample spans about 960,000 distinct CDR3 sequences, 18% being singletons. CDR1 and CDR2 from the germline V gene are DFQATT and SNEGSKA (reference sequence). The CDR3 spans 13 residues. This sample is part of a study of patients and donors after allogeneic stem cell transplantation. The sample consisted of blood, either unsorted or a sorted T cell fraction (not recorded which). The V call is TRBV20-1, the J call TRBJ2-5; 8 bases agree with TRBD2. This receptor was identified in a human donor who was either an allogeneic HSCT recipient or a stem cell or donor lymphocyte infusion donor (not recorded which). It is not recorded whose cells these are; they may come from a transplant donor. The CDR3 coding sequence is TGCAGCGCTCTATTAGCGGGGTCGGAGACCCAGTACTTC. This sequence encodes CSALLAGSETQYF.